This entry features one T cell receptor beta chain sequence. It has no known antigen specificity. Per-base qualities were not stored, and no clone one base away is much larger. Donors were healthy HIV-negative adults with no recently reported acute infections or vaccinations. Every donor was a Caucasian adult living in Nashville, Tennessee, USA. In the unsorted samples, 85 million to 100 million PBMCs were counted, and genomic DNA was extracted using the QIAamp DNA Blood Mini kit. After blood collection by leukapheresis, PBMCs were isolated using Ficoll-Histopaque density gradient centrifugation and then cryopreserved in the vapor phase of liquid nitrogen. TCR CDR3 regions were amplified from genomic DNA by multiplex PCR using the deep immunoSEQ assay. For each cell subset, the extracted genomic DNA was distributed evenly across all wells of several immunoSEQ 96-well plates, and each plate served as one replicate. Each replicate PCR for unsorted PBMC received 300 to 350 ng genomic DNA, equal to about 30,000 T cell genomes. Genomic DNA from unsorted PBMC was sequenced over ten immunoSEQ deep assay plates. The purified libraries were quantified using a Qubit 3.0 fluorometer, sized with a Bioanalyzer 2100, and then quantified again using the KAPA Library Quantification kit. Every immunoSEQ 96-well plate was sequenced on a separate single-read 150-cycle Illumina NextSeq 550 flow cell. In the paper's pipeline: Because only junctional sequences without quality scores were contained in the immunoSEQ output, filtering matching that applied to full-length reads could not be performed. Sequences were annotated with PyIR, a Python wrapper for IgBLAST v1.9, and V/J genes and CDR3 were assigned using IMGT germline references. Reads with weak V/J assignments (E-value above 1e-6), missing CDR3, stop codons, out-of-frame junctions, or ambiguous translated residues were removed. V3J clonotypes were defined as sequences sharing an identical inferred V gene, J gene, and CDR3 amino acid sequence. Percentage overlap between repertoires was calculated by dividing the number of shared unique clonotypes by the size of the smaller repertoire. Three approaches were used to assess repertoire richness: RTK rarefaction, the Chao1 estimator, and Recon v2.1 estimates of unobserved clonotypes. What TCRdb holds here is the immuneACCESS table cut down to in-frame rearrangements. Part of the clones is not present; checked against another copy, under half of the missing clones reflect an unresolved V gene, and the others are unexplained. For V, J and clone size, that table is used; D and trimming come from the DNA. The sample data list about 470,000 clones, and roughly three quarters of these were observed just once. The ten largest clones represent roughly an eighth of the sample.

Sequences SGHTA (CDR1) and FQGNSA (CDR2) are obtained from the germline V gene. The CDR3, cysteine through phenylalanine, is 15 amino acids long. Solely the CDR3 DNA is kept, with 45 bases framed from the first base. V and J are trimmed by 2 bases and 4 bases, and the gene matches miss 6 bases of the junction. This sample was included in a study of shared clonotypes between healthy human individuals (dated by TCRdb to about 2020). Notes on the research overall: The cohort comprised a couple of women and a few men aged 18 to 49 years. Blood TCR repertoires of several healthy adults were deeply sequenced to estimate repertoire size and the extent of clonotype sharing between individuals. To increase sequencing depth and limit assay-specific biases, different laboratories used diverse techniques to prepare libraries and sequence TCR repertoires. Per donor, leukapheresis produced somewhere between about 0.85 and 10 billion PBMCs. What the research found in general, with its limitations: Sampling was restricted to blood, and TCR repertoires in tissues likely differ from the TCR repertoires found in blood. Because the study included only a small number of donors, the genetic and exposure-history diversity represented was limited. Pairwise subsampling led to the expectation that sequencing depth would affect the degree of clonotype sharing among donors.

The V gene is TRBV7-2 and the J gene is TRBJ2-5; 8 of the junction bases match TRBD1. The source of this sequence is a woman between 40 and 50 years old in good health. Some clones in this sample may be carry-over from other donors' samples. The sample taken for sequencing was PBMCs. CDR3 region: CASSLRQGRGETQYF. The sequenced DNA: TGTGCCAGCAGCTTAAGACAGGGGCGCGGAGAGACCCAGTACTTC. The full variable domain, completed from the reference TRBV7-2 and TRBJ2-5 proteins outside the CDR3, reads GAGVSQSPSNKVTEKGKDVELRCDPISGHTALYWYRQSLGQGLEFLIYFQGNSAPDKSGLPSDRFSAERTGGSVSTLTIQRTQQEDSAVYLCASSLRQGRGETQYFGPGTRLLVL.